Sequencing of this TCR beta chain was carried out in a study of post-analysis software for immune sequencing data (dated by TCRdb to 2014 to 2015). A note on the overall study: Relapsing-remitting, secondary progressive and progressive-relapsing multiple sclerosis were recorded as disease courses, and subtype annotation was lacking for some patients. The multiple sclerosis patient repertoires were compared with about a dozen previously published healthy control repertoires from donors aged roughly 6 to 25 years. A subset of samples was prepared in parallel using single-end sample barcoding, then pooled and co-amplified after Illumina adapter ligation. The investigation overall reported the following: The control group was slightly older than the multiple sclerosis patient group. Compared with controls, multiple sclerosis patients had significantly lower normalized Chao1 diversity, a finding suggesting substantial peripheral T-cell clonal expansion. Direct clustering with F measure showed strong co-clustering of samples prepared in the same batch, prompting a batch-effect correction. Roughly 5 TRBV segments, including TRBV5-6, TRBV5-1 and TRBV20-1, were significantly more frequent in patients than controls.

To demonstrate the VDJtools post-analysis software, TCR beta repertoires were profiled from the peripheral blood of over ten young patients with multiple sclerosis. The multiple sclerosis patients were children and adolescents between roughly 6 and 15 years of age. The receptor library was made with PCR. Sequencing relied on an Illumina HiSeq 2500. To reduce PCR and sequencing biases, unique molecular identifiers were built into the TCR beta cDNA libraries. Every 1 to 10 million input T cells yielded 500,000 or so cDNA molecules, meaning each molecule approximated one T cell. Patient libraries were prepared and sequenced with the same protocol used for the earlier healthy control dataset. Within a given batch, samples were prepared together, multiplexed and sequenced on the same HiSeq lane. In the original analysis: Raw barcoded reads were processed with MIGEC, and single-read molecular identifier groups were discarded before consensus assembly and CDR3 extraction. Clonotype tables were post-analysed with VDJtools, normalizing diversity by down-sampling all datasets to the smallest sample size. Repertoire overlap clustering matched CDR3 amino acid but not nucleotide sequences to correct batch-related cross-sample contamination. The raw public data were reprocessed by TCRdb itself: fastp quality trimming at Q25, MiXCR clonotype calling, in-frame beta chains only. Rows merge per CDR3 protein into single entries with the most common DNA and genes. TCRdb, not the authors, supplied the V and J calls. Here the sample has 400,000 to 500,000 distinct CDR3 sequences; about 39% occur a single time. The ten biggest clones cover less than 8% of the sample.

Including cysteine and phenylalanine, the CDR3 has 14 amino acids. This entry keeps only the CDR3 DNA: 42 bases, framed from base 1. As encoded in the germline V gene (reference sequence), CDR1 is SSHAT while CDR2 is FNYEAQ. A word on this clonotype: The clone's antigen remains unknown. At one boundary the junction diverges from the germline segment, which might be a read error.

Sequencing was carried out using blood. This sequence originates from a girl aged 2-9 years with multiple sclerosis. The chain uses TRBV7-7 and TRBJ2-3, with an unclear D gene assignment. Here the CDR3 is given as CASSLGASADTQYF. The nucleotides read TGTGCTAGCAGCTTAGGAGCGAGCGCAGATACGCAGTATTTT.